This is a list of T cell receptor beta chains from one sample in a study of blood T cell repertoires in COVID-19. Sequencing used immunoSEQ multiplex PCR; TCRdb keeps in-frame clones, though not all of them. The repertoire consists of more than 300,000 clones, with around 89% occurring once and the leading ten covering roughly 1.2%. The sequencing sample was made of PBMCs or T cells enriched from blood (not recorded which). These receptors were obtained from a woman between 18 and 30 years old who had recovered from COVID-19. Both conserved end residues are part of each CDR3. A D gene is named only where the DNA matches it firmly. Only part of the rows carry a size: once, few, many, or a class if the clone is expanded.

cdr3_length clone_size j_call d_call v_call cdr3_nt cdr3_aa
16 - TRBJ2-1 TRBD2 TRBV4-2 TGTGCCAGCAGCCAAATGACTAGCGGGGGCTACAATGAGCAGTTCTTC CASSQMTSGGYNEQFF
14 few TRBJ1-6 TRBD1 TRBV2 TGTGCCAGCAGATCTGACAGGGGTGGCTCACCCCTCCACTTT CASRSDRGGSPLHF
12 - TRBJ1-1 - TRBV7-3 TGTGCCAGCAGCTTAGGTTCGGGAGAAGCTTTCTTT CASSLGSGEAFF
14 - TRBJ1-1 TRBD1 TRBV11-2 TGTGCCAGCAGCTTAGCAGGGGGCAACACTGAAGCTTTCTTT CASSLAGGNTEAFF
11 - TRBJ1-2 - TRBV20-1 TGCAGTGCTCTCACCCCCCAGGGCTACACCTTC CSALTPQGYTF
15 - TRBJ1-2 - TRBV5-5 TGTGCCAGCAGCTTGGGCGACAGCATTAACTATGGCTACACCTTC CASSLGDSINYGYTF
14 - TRBJ1-1 TRBD1 TRBV6-5 TGTGCCAGCAGTCCCCGGGGACAGGGCGGGAAGGCTTTCTTT CASSPRGQGGKAFF
16 - TRBJ2-6 - TRBV7-9 TGTGCCAGCAGCTACCCACAGGGCTCTGGGGCCAACGTCCTGACTTTC CASSYPQGSGANVLTF
15 - TRBJ1-1 TRBD1 TRBV27 TGTGCCAGCAGTCTCCGTCGACAGGGGTGGACTGAAGCTTTCTTT CASSLRRQGWTEAFF
13 - TRBJ2-5 - TRBV6-6 TGTGCCAGCAGTTATACGAGACAAGAGACCCAGTACTTC CASSYTRQETQYF
15 - TRBJ2-4 TRBD1 TRBV30 TGTGCCTGGAGTCTCGGGACAGAAGCCAAAAACATTCAGTACTTC CAWSLGTEAKNIQYF
17 - TRBJ1-1 - TRBV7-9 TGTGCCAGCAGCCCCTTCCGGTCCGGGGTGTCTAGCACTGAAGCTTTCTTT CASSPFRSGVSSTEAFF
16 - TRBJ2-2 TRBD2 TRBV13 TGTGCCAGCAGCTTACCCCTAGCGGGGGGCACCGGGGAGCTGTTTTTT CASSLPLAGGTGELFF
15 - TRBJ2-7 - TRBV4-3 TGCGCCAGCAGCCAAGATTCAGCGGAATCCTACGAGCAGTACTTC CASSQDSAESYEQYF
16 - TRBJ2-2 TRBD2 TRBV18 TGTGCCAGCTCACCACGACTAGCGGCGAACACCGGGGAGCTGTTTTTT CASSPRLAANTGELFF
16 - TRBJ1-5 - TRBV2 TGTGCCAGCAGTGAGGGTTGGGCGGCGGGAAATCAGCCCCAGCATTTT CASSEGWAAGNQPQHF
14 - TRBJ1-6 - TRBV6-5 TGTGCCAGCAGTTGGCAGGGGTTTGGTTCACCCCTCCACTTT CASSWQGFGSPLHF
15 few TRBJ2-3 - TRBV6-2/TRBV6-3 TGTGCCAGCAGTTACTCCAGAGCCGGGACAGATACGCAGTATTTT CASSYSRAGTDTQYF
16 - TRBJ1-4 TRBD1 TRBV10-3 TGTGCCATCAGTGATACCAGGGGGCCCTTAAATGAAAAACTGTTTTTT CAISDTRGPLNEKLFF
14 once TRBJ1-1 - TRBV6-1 TGTGCCAGCAGTGAATGGGCTGGAAACACTGAAGCTTTCTTT CASSEWAGNTEAFF
14 - TRBJ2-4 TRBD1 TRBV4-3 TGCGCCAGCAGCCCAGGGACAGGTAAAAACATTCAGTACTTC CASSPGTGKNIQYF
14 - TRBJ1-2 TRBD1 TRBV19 TGTGCCAGTAGCCCAGAGGACAGGGCCTATGGCTACACCTTC CASSPEDRAYGYTF
14 - TRBJ2-1 TRBD1 TRBV12-5 TGTGCTAGTGCCAAGACAGGGGTTGACAATGAGCAGTTCTTC CASAKTGVDNEQFF
15 - TRBJ2-3 TRBD2 TRBV7-3 TGTGCCAGCAGCTTACGGCGGGGGGGCGAAGATACGCAGTATTTT CASSLRRGGEDTQYF
13 - TRBJ1-1 - TRBV5-1 TGCGCCAGCAGCATGGACAGAAACACTGAAGCTTTCTTT CASSMDRNTEAFF
10 once TRBJ1-1 - TRBV30 TGTGCCTGGACAGGGAGGGAAGCTTTCTTT CAWTGREAFF
13 - TRBJ1-1 - TRBV14 TGTGCCAGCAACCAAGGCAGGAACACTGAAGCTTTCTTT CASNQGRNTEAFF
14 - TRBJ1-1 - TRBV5-4 TGTGCCAGCAGCTTGGAGCTAGGGAACACTGAAGCTTTCTTT CASSLELGNTEAFF
15 - TRBJ1-2 TRBD1 TRBV5-1 TGCGCCAGCAGCGCCGGAACAGGGGGAGGTTATGGCTACACCTTC CASSAGTGGGYGYTF
14 - TRBJ2-5 TRBD1 TRBV7-7 TGTGCTAGCAGCTTAAGGGACAGAAAAGAGACCCAGTACTTC CASSLRDRKETQYF
16 few TRBJ1-1 TRBD1 TRBV19 TGTGCCAGCACCGGGGACAGGGGGGATTTGAACACTGAAGCTTTCTTT CASTGDRGDLNTEAFF
19 - TRBJ1-1 TRBD1 TRBV4-1 TGCGCCAGCAGCCAGTTCCCCTCGGCGACAGGGCGGGGGGACACTGAAGCTTTCTTT CASSQFPSATGRGDTEAFF
15 - TRBJ2-1 TRBD2 TRBV19 TGTGCCAGTAGTAGGACACCGGGGGGTAGAGATGAGCAGTTCTTC CASSRTPGGRDEQFF
15 - TRBJ1-6 - TRBV5-1 TGCGCCAGCAGCCAGGCCGGAGGCGTCGGCTCACCCCTCCACTTT CASSQAGGVGSPLHF
16 - TRBJ1-5 TRBD1 TRBV7-9 TGTGCCAGCAGCTTAGGGGCAGGGGGCGTTTATCAGCCCCAGCATTTT CASSLGAGGVYQPQHF
13 - TRBJ1-1 - TRBV14 TGTGCCAGCAGCCAGGGGAGGTACACTGAAGCTTTCTTT CASSQGRYTEAFF
15 - TRBJ1-5 TRBD1 TRBV9 TGTGCCAGCAGCCAGGGACAGGGGTTTGGACAGCCCCAGCATTTT CASSQGQGFGQPQHF
15 once TRBJ1-1 - TRBV4-2 TGTGCCAGCAGCCAAGATGGGGAGGCGAACACTGAAGCTTTCTTT CASSQDGEANTEAFF
16 - TRBJ2-3 TRBD2 TRBV18 TGTGCCAGCTCACCGACTAGCGGGGGGGCCGCAGATACGCAGTATTTT CASSPTSGGAADTQYF
14 - TRBJ2-1 TRBD2 TRBV6-5 TGTGCCAGCAGTAGTCTTCGGGGGGAGAATGAGCAGTTCTTC CASSSLRGENEQFF
15 - TRBJ1-4 TRBD1 TRBV9 TGTGCCAGCAGCGGCGCCGGGACAGGGGATGAAAAACTGTTTTTT CASSGAGTGDEKLFF
19 - TRBJ2-1 TRBD2 TRBV18 TGTGCCAGCTCCCCCACGGGACTAGCGGGGGGAAGCTCCTACAATGAGCAGTTCTTC CASSPTGLAGGSSYNEQFF
12 - TRBJ2-5 - TRBV2 TGTGCCAGCAGGATGGGGGGAGAGGACCAGTACTTC CASRMGGEDQYF
15 - TRBJ2-7 - TRBV7-2 TGTGCCAGCAGCTTAGAAGTGGCAGGGACCTACGAGCAGTACTTC CASSLEVAGTYEQYF
20 once TRBJ2-4 TRBD1 TRBV28 TGTGCCAGCTACACCAAACCGGGACAGGGCGCCTCCGGAGCCAAAAACATTCAGTACTTC CASYTKPGQGASGAKNIQYF
15 - TRBJ1-2 TRBD1 TRBV9 TGTGCCAGCAGCGAGGGCGGGGGACAGGTAGTTGGCTACACCTTC CASSEGGGQVVGYTF
15 few TRBJ1-1 - TRBV11-2 TGTGCCAGCAGCTTAGATCAGGGCAGGAACACTGAAGCTTTCTTT CASSLDQGRNTEAFF
12 - TRBJ2-7 - TRBV7-9 TGTGCCAGCAGCCTCCCCACTCGCGAGCAGTACTTC CASSLPTREQYF